The 28 T cell receptor beta chains presented below share a single source sample, sequenced in a study of molecular identifiers for immune sequencing clone quantification. Each CDR3 protein is one row after TCRdb ran MiXCR on the PCR reads. The sample records around 470,000 distinct CDR3 sequences, around 21% being singletons. Material: naive CD8+ T cells from blood, with Jurkat cell RNA spiked in. Subset given: FACS-sorted CD8+CD4-CCR7+CD45RA+ naive T cells. These receptors originate from a human donor in good health. Some libraries in this study had Jurkat cell RNA spiked in.

V gene TRBV12-3 or TRBV12-4 combines with J gene TRBJ1-5, with 11 nucleotides matching TRBD1. The ends lost 6 bases at V and 7 bases at J; junction bases unmatched: 8. The CDR3 is made up of 15 amino acids. The CDR3 here is CASSMDRGLGQPQHF. The DNA for the CDR3 is TGTGCCAGCAGCATGGACAGGGGGCTAGGGCAGCCCCAGCATTTT.

In its sample, this clonotype was seen a few times. V and J are TRBV19 and TRBJ2-7; 8 bases match TRBD1. The V segment lost 3 bases and the J segment 3 bases; nucleotides outside the gene matches: 7. The CDR3 totals 15 residues. Germline V gene lookup returns CDR1 LNHDA and CDR2 SQIVND (reference sequence). The CDR3 loop reads CASSMLDRAGYEQYF. The CDR3 DNA follows: TGTGCCAGTAGTATGTTGGACAGGGCTGGCTACGAGCAGTACTTC.

This clonotype was observed a few times. This chain connects TRBV30 to TRBJ1-2; D ambiguous. Germline V gene sequence: CDR1 GTSNPN, CDR2 SVGIG (reference sequence). V was shortened by 0 bases and J by 1 base, with 3 bases between the two germline ends. The CDR3 spans 12 residues. This chain's CDR3 is CAWSVSNYGYTF. As DNA, the CDR3 is TGTGCCTGGAGTGTGAGTAACTATGGCTACACCTTC.

This chain links TRBV29-1 with TRBJ2-1, with D perhaps matching TRBD2 (5 bases). V was trimmed by 7 bases and J by 7 bases, leaving 20 bases between them. CDR1 and CDR2 from the germline V gene are SQVTM and ANQGSEA. This CDR3 is built from 14 residues. The DNA of the CDR3 is TGCAGCGACGGCTACCCGGGGTTAGGGAATGAGCAGTTCTTC. It specifies CSDGYPGLGNEQFF.

In its sample, this clonotype was seen many times. This chain links TRBV7-9 with TRBJ2-4; D unresolved. The CDR3 spans 16 residues. The germline gives CDR1 SEHNR, CDR2 FQNEAQ (reference sequence). V was clipped by 2 bases and J by 0 bases, with 11 bases between them. This chain's CDR3 is CASSLQQTLAKNIQYF. CDR3 DNA: TGTGCCAGCAGCTTACAACAGACCCTAGCCAAAAACATTCAGTACTTC.

The table lists this clonotype with many counts. This sequence joins TRBV5-4 and TRBJ2-5, with D possibly called TRBD1 or TRBD2 (5 bases each). V lost 1 base to trimming and J lost 3 bases, with 13 bases between them. The CDR3 runs to 15 residues. The germline gives CDR1 SGHNT, CDR2 YYREEE (reference sequence). The CDR3 coding sequence is TGTGCCAGCAGCTTGTTGTGGGACCCAAAAGAGACCCAGTACTTC. It encodes CASSLLWDPKETQYF.

The gene calls are TRBV20-1 and TRBJ2-1; the D call may be TRBD1 or TRBD2 (5 bases each). Trimming shortened V by 5 bases and J by 0 bases, and 23 bases separated the two germline ends. The CDR3 runs to 18 residues. CDR1 is DFQATT and CDR2 is SNEGSKA in the germline V gene (reference sequence). The CDR3 DNA reads TGCAGTGCTCCGGCCCGGGACCTCCAACCCAGCTCCTACAATGAGCAGTTCTTC. It yields the protein CSAPARDLQPSSYNEQFF.

A remark on this clonotype: This may arise from a read error, as a much more abundant clone is one base away. The V and J genes are TRBV7-6 and TRBJ2-5; 12 bases match TRBD2. Germline CDR1 is SGHVS and CDR2 is FNYEAQ. The length of the CDR3 is 15 residues. The CDR3 sequence: CTSTATSGGHETQYF. The CDR3 DNA is TGTACCAGCACCGCGACTAGCGGGGGTCATGAGACCCAGTACTTC. Full variable domain (rest looked up from reference TRBV7-6 and TRBJ2-5): GAGVSQSPRYKVTKRGQDVALRCDPISGHVSLYWYRQALGQGPEFLTYFNYEAQQDKSGLPNDRFSAERPEGSISTLTIQRTEQRDSAMYRCTSTATSGGHETQYFGPGTRLLVL.

The rearrangement uses TRBV10-3 and TRBJ2-7, with D perhaps matching TRBD1 (6 bases). V dropped 2 bases and J dropped 2 bases, with 10 bases sitting between them. The CDR3 extends over 14 amino acids. The V gene's germline CDR1 is ENHRY and CDR2 SYGVKD. The CDR3 DNA sequence: TGTGCCATCAGTGAGGCGGACAGTCCCTACGAGCAGTACTTC. Its translation is CAISEADSPYEQYF.

The V gene is TRBV9, the J gene TRBJ2-7; the D gene could be TRBD1 or TRBD2 (5 bases each). Trimming pared 5 bases from V and 0 bases from J, leaving 18 bases between. CDR3 length: 16 residues. Germline V gives CDR1 SGDLS, CDR2 YYNGEE. CDR3 DNA sequence: TGTGCCAGCAGTGTCAGCCGGGGCAGCAACTCCTACGAGCAGTACTTC. Protein product: CASSVSRGSNSYEQYF.

This clonotype was counted only a few times. In DNA, the CDR3 is TGTGCCAGCAGTCCCTATTTCTATGGGGGGGCGGTAGATACGCAGTATTTT. It is translated as CASSPYFYGGAVDTQYF. The chain recombines TRBV28 with TRBJ2-3, with D possibly TRBD2 on 7 matching bases. In germline, CDR1 is MDHEN, CDR2 SYDVKM. Trimming removed 5 bases at V and 5 bases at J, with 23 bases between. There are 17 residues in the CDR3. Full variable domain (remainder filled in from reference TRBV28 and TRBJ2-3): DVKVTQSSRYLVKRTGEKVFLECVQDMDHENMFWYRQDPGLGLRLIYFSYDVKMKEKGDIPEGYSVSREKKERFSLILESASTNQTSMYLCASSPYFYGGAVDTQYFGPGTRLTVL.

The table lists this clonotype with a few counts. J is TRBJ2-3 and V is TRBV15, with unresolved D. The CDR3 runs 19 residues. CDR1 is LNHNV and CDR2 is YYDKDF in the germline V gene (reference sequence). V shed 0 bases and J shed 1 base, with 20 bases lying between them. The CDR3 nucleotides read TGTGCCACCAGCAGAGATAAGGCCCCACTCATCCCGGGCACAGATACGCAGTATTTT. It specifies CATSRDKAPLIPGTDTQYF.

This clonotype has a handful of counts. The rearrangement uses TRBV27 and TRBJ2-3; D perhaps matches TRBD2 (5 bases). CDR1 is MNHEY, CDR2 SMNVEV, per germline (reference sequence). The CDR3 has 16 amino acids. The V gene lost 2 bases and the J gene lost 2 bases, with 14 bases spanning the gap. The CDR3 DNA is TGTGCCAGCAGTTTAGACTGGACTCCGGTCACAGATACGCAGTATTTT. Amino acids: CASSLDWTPVTDTQYF.

The sample holds many counts of this clonotype. This chain connects TRBV30 to TRBJ2-7; D is ambiguous. The CDR3 spans 12 residues. Between the trimmed V and J ends, which lost 1 base and 4 bases, there was a span of 8 bases. Germline CDR1 and CDR2: GTSNPN and SVGIG (reference sequence). The CDR3, as DNA: TGTGCCTGGAGTGAGCTATCGTACGAGCAGTACTTC. The encoded protein is CAWSELSYEQYF.

The CDR3 loop reads CAWSEGDSGNTIYF. For the CDR3, the DNA is TGTGCCTGGAGTGAGGGAGACTCTGGAAACACCATATATTTT. The chain employs TRBV30 and TRBJ1-3; D gene unclear. With 1 base removed from V and 0 bases from J, the gap between germline ends came to 7 bases. This CDR3 region has 14 residues. Per germline, CDR1 GTSNPN and CDR2 SVGIG (reference sequence).

This clonotype was observed many times. The rearrangement joins TRBV28 to TRBJ1-5, with a possible D match to TRBD1 (5 bases). The V gene's germline CDR1 is MDHEN and CDR2 SYDVKM. Trimming shortened V by 5 bases and J by 0 bases, and 17 bases separated the two germline ends. The CDR3 is 17 amino acids. The DNA of the CDR3 is TGTGCCAGCAGTCCCCGGGCAGGGACCTATAGCAATCAGCCCCAGCATTTT. Translated, it gives CASSPRAGTYSNQPQHF.

The J gene is TRBJ2-5, the V gene TRBV4-3; D tentatively reads TRBD1 or TRBD2 (5 bases each). The V and J ends lost 0 bases and 5 bases respectively, with 16 bases between them. From germline, CDR1 is LGHNA and CDR2 YSLEER. CDR3 length: 16 amino acids. CDR3 loop: CASSQDGDPTRETQYF. The DNA for the CDR3 is TGCGCCAGCAGCCAAGATGGGGACCCGACGAGGGAGACCCAGTACTTC.

A few counts support this clonotype. V usage is TRBV19 and J usage is TRBJ1-2, with 7 bases aligning to TRBD1. This CDR3 is 14 amino acids long. From germline, CDR1 is LNHDA and CDR2 SQIVND (reference sequence). After removal of 7 bases from V and 7 bases from J, the junction contained 12 bases not matched to a gene. The CDR3 protein is CASTRGQGGSGYTF. The CDR3 DNA reads as TGTGCCAGTACCCGCGGCCAGGGGGGAAGTGGCTACACCTTC.

This clonotype was observed a few times. This sequence joins TRBV6-5 and TRBJ2-2, with unresolved D. The CDR3 covers 15 residues. V was trimmed by 0 bases and J by 1 base, leaving 6 bases between them. From germline, CDR1 is MNHEY and CDR2 SVGAGI. The CDR3 DNA reads as TGTGCCAGCAGTTACTCGCTGGGGAACACCGGGGAGCTGTTTTTT. This codes for CASSYSLGNTGELFF.

The rearrangement links TRBV9 to TRBJ2-3; TRBD2 agrees at 8 bases. This CDR3 spans 17 amino acids. The ends lost 3 bases at V and 0 bases at J; junction bases unmatched: 9. Germline CDR1 reads SGDLS; CDR2 reads YYNGEE. The CDR3, as DNA: TGTGCCAGCAGCGCGCCCCCAGCGGGGGAAAGCACAGATACGCAGTATTTT. Amino acid sequence: CASSAPPAGESTDTQYF.

This clonotype was counted only a few times. The V and J genes are TRBV28 and TRBJ1-3; tentatively, D is TRBD1 (5 bases). In germline, CDR1 is MDHEN, CDR2 SYDVKM. V was shortened by 8 bases and J by 0 bases, with 17 bases between the two germline ends. The CDR3 extends over 16 amino acids. The CDR3, as DNA: TGTGCCAGCGGATATGAGGGGCCAAGCTCTGGAAACACCATATATTTT. It is translated as CASGYEGPSSGNTIYF.

This clonotype was seen only a few times. The V and J genes are TRBV5-4 and TRBJ2-2; D is ambiguous. Germline V gene lookup returns CDR1 SGHNT and CDR2 YYREEE (reference sequence). CDR3 length: 14 amino acids. Trimming removed 2 bases at V and 6 bases at J, with 11 bases between. The CDR3 DNA reads as TGTGCCAGCAGCTTCGCAAGGTCCCCCGGGGAGCTGTTTTTT. Protein product: CASSFARSPGELFF.

The rearrangement links TRBV5-1 to TRBJ2-7; D not resolved. The CDR3 length is 14 residues. Deletions cut 0 bases from V and 2 bases from J, with 9 bases between. Germline CDR1 reads SGHRS; CDR2 reads YFSETQ. This CDR3 is CASSLEGYTYEQYF. The CDR3 DNA reads TGCGCCAGCAGCTTGGAGGGCTATACCTACGAGCAGTACTTC.

This clonotype was counted ten times or more. The chain is built from TRBV5-6 and TRBJ2-7; 8 bases fit TRBD1. With 4 bases clipped from V and 0 bases from J, the junction kept 6 bases outside the gene matches. There are 15 residues in the CDR3. Germline assignment: CDR1 SGHDT and CDR2 YYEEEE. The CDR3 loop is CASSPGQGPSYEQYF. The CDR3 DNA is TGTGCCAGCAGCCCAGGACAGGGTCCCTCCTACGAGCAGTACTTC.

This clonotype was observed a few times. The chain carries TRBV9 and TRBJ1-5; no clear D. CDR1 SGDLS and CDR2 YYNGEE come from the germline V gene. V was clipped by 4 bases and J by 3 bases, with 8 bases between them. The CDR3 sequence is 13 residues long. Here the CDR3 reads CASSPGDNQPQHF. CDR3 DNA sequence: TGTGCCAGCAGCCCTGGGGACAATCAGCCCCAGCATTTT.

This clonotype showed up many times. This chain uses TRBV29-1 with TRBJ2-2, with 11 bases fitting TRBD2. CDR1 and CDR2 from the germline V gene are SQVTM and ANQGSEA. The CDR3 has 15 residues. With 5 bases clipped from V and 2 bases from J, the junction kept 4 bases outside the gene matches. CDR3 sequence (DNA): TGCAGCGTTAGACTAGCGGGATATAACACCGGGGAGCTGTTTTTT. This encodes CSVRLAGYNTGELFF.

In its sample, this clonotype was seen many times. The gene calls are TRBV28 and TRBJ1-1; D call uncertain. Between the trimmed V and J ends, which lost 5 bases and 1 base, there was a span of 14 bases. Germline V gene sequence: CDR1 MDHEN, CDR2 SYDVKM. The CDR3 is made up of 15 amino acids. CDR3 residues: CASSTRGRPNTEAFF. CDR3 nucleotide sequence: TGTGCCAGCAGTACAAGAGGCCGGCCGAACACTGAAGCTTTCTTT.

This clonotype was observed many times. This rearrangement joins TRBV29-1 to TRBJ1-2, with no clear D. This CDR3 is built from 10 residues. Trimming took 3 bases from V and 7 from J, leaving 6 bases between them. In germline, CDR1 is SQVTM, CDR2 ANQGSEA. DNA for the CDR3: TGCAGCGTTGATCCAACTGGCTACACCTTC. Its translation is CSVDPTGYTF.